This T cell receptor (beta chain) was captured in a study of CD8 T cells in Susac syndrome. When the RNA was reverse transcribed, random hexamers were used with an input of about 0.5 to 1 ug. A multiplex approach, immunoSEQ multiplex PCR, amplified TCR beta CDR3 across 54 Vbeta and 13 Jbeta. TCRdb re-derived calls from the immunoSEQ multiplex PCR reads in MiXCR, one entry per CDR3 protein. The data contain about 440,000 distinct CDR3 sequences, about 85% of them singletons. There are 18 residues in the CDR3. Germline values: CDR1 LNHNV, CDR2 YYDKDF (reference sequence). The germline V and J ends were trimmed by 5 bases and 1 base, with 20 bases remaining between them.

J is TRBJ2-2 and V is TRBV15; D is uncertain. What was sequenced was CD8+ T cells from PBMCs. This clonotype originated in a human donor with multiple sclerosis. The CDR3 DNA is TGTGCCACCAGCCCGATTCCAGTCGCGTTGGGGAACACCGGGGAGCTGTTTTTT. Its protein product is CATSPIPVALGNTGELFF.